The rows below give T cell receptor beta chains drawn from one sample of a study of CD8+CD57+ T cells in acquired aplastic anemia. TCRdb called the reads again in MiXCR, with one record for every CDR3 protein. The sample records a few hundred thousand distinct CDR3 sequences, 56% being singletons. The sample consisted of sorted CD4+, CD8+, or CD8+CD57+ T cells (not recorded which) from PBMCs. The receptor set was obtained from a human donor with aplastic anemia. The CDR3 runs from the conserved cysteine through the conserved F or W. Fields, in order: clone size, D gene, V gene, CDR3 length, J gene, CDR3 protein, CDR3 DNA. D genes are given only for firm matches. The size entry is marked missing in some rows and otherwise reads once, few, many or a size class.

.	.	TRBV2	14	TRBJ2-5	CASAMGARGETQYF	TGTGCCAGCGCGATGGGGGCACGTGGAGAGACCCAGTACTTC
.	TRBD2	TRBV10-3	16	TRBJ2-1	CAISDPGLAGYNEQFF	TGTGCCATCAGTGATCCGGGACTAGCGGGCTACAATGAGCAGTTCTTC
few	TRBD2	TRBV24-1	14	TRBJ2-1	CATSPSGGYNEQFF	TGTGCCACCAGCCCTAGCGGGGGCTACAATGAGCAGTTCTTC
.	.	TRBV6-2/TRBV6-3	13	TRBJ1-2	CASRLGANYGYTF	TGTGCCAGCAGGCTAGGTGCTAACTATGGCTACACCTTC
many	TRBD1	TRBV27	15	TRBJ2-7	CASSPTHRGSYEQYF	TGTGCCAGCAGCCCAACCCACAGGGGCTCCTACGAGCAGTACTTC
once	TRBD1	TRBV7-9	19	TRBJ2-7	CASSPRPGTGGSTGYEQYF	TGTGCCAGCAGCCCCCGGCCCGGGACAGGCGGGTCCACAGGCTACGAGCAGTACTTC
.	TRBD1	TRBV10-2	15	TRBJ1-4	CASSLSGTGREKLFF	TGCGCCAGCAGCTTATCCGGGACAGGGCGTGAAAAACTGTTTTTT
.	.	TRBV29-1	14	TRBJ1-2	CSAIHREVLYGYTF	TGCAGCGCCATACACAGGGAGGTTCTTTATGGCTACACCTTC
.	TRBD2	TRBV12-3/TRBV12-4	15	TRBJ2-7	CASTWGTSGTYEQYF	TGTGCCAGCACCTGGGGGACTAGCGGAACCTACGAGCAGTACTTC
few	TRBD1	TRBV7-9	15	TRBJ1-2	CASSLAGQGLYGYTF	TGTGCCAGCAGCTTAGCCGGACAGGGTCTCTATGGCTACACCTTC
.	.	TRBV29-1	12	TRBJ2-7	CSVGTGGNEQYF	TGCAGCGTCGGGACTGGGGGGAACGAGCAGTACTTC
once	.	TRBV12-3/TRBV12-4	17	TRBJ2-5	CASRNNTGFPSAETQYF	TGTGCCAGCAGAAACAACACCGGGTTTCCTTCGGCGGAGACCCAGTACTTC